This T cell receptor beta chain came from a study of neurological immune-mediated disorders. Findings and limits, study-wide: The expanded clones of different subjects shared no CDR3 amino acid sequences (suggesting private repertoires in all groups). The most TCR clonal expansion was seen in HTLV-1-associated myelopathy, and the least was seen in multiple sclerosis, which fell below healthy controls.

This clonotype was picked up many times. Antigen specificity is unknown. Time point defined: longitudinal time-point 3. TCRdb analysed the 5' RACE reads with MiXCR anew, one entry per CDR3 protein. The data hold more than 95,000 distinct CDR3 sequences, with 10% to 14% observed a single time. J was trimmed by 2 bases and V by 4 bases; bases with no gene match: 9. The CDR3 length is 17 residues. The germline V gene encodes CDR1 SGDLS and CDR2 YYNGEE. Source material: PBMCs. The sequence derives from a female donor with HTLV-1-associated myelopathy (HAM/TSP). This sequence joins TRBV9 and TRBJ1-1; 12 bases are shared with TRBD1. The CDR3 DNA reads TGTGCCAGCAGCCTGGAGGGGGACAGGGGGCTTAACACTGAAGCTTTCTTT. This translates into CASSLEGDRGLNTEAFF.